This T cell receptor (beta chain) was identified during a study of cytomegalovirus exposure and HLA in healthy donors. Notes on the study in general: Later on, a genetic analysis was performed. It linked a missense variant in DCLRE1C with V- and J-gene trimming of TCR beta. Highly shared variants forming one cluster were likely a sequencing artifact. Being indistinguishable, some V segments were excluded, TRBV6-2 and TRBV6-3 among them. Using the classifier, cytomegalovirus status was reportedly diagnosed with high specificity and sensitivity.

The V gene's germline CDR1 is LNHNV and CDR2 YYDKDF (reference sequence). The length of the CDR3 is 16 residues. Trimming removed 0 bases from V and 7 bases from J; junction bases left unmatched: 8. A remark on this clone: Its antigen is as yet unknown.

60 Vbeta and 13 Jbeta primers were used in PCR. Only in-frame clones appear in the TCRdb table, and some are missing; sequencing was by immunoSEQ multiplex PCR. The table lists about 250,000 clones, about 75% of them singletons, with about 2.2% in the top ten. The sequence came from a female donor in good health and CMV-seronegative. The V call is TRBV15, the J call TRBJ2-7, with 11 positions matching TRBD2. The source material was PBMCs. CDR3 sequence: CATSRELAGGVSEQYF. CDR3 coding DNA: TGTGCCACCAGCAGAGAGTTAGCGGGAGGGGTCAGTGAGCAGTACTTC.